Below, 17 T cell receptor beta chains from the same sample are listed, as sequenced in a study of T cells expressing NK-cell markers (dated by TCRdb to the early 2020s). Library generation was performed with 5' RACE. TCRdb lists the instrument as Illumina HiSeq 2000. Following reprocessing of the reads by TCRdb, the data hold one row per CDR3 protein sequence and no DNA is available. The table held for this sample gives almost 450,000 distinct CDR3 sequences. 7.3% of the sample is in the top ten clones. Material: blood T cells: a sorted CD56 or NKG2C T cell subset, CD4+ or CD8+ T cells, or bulk PBMC T cells (not recorded which). Receptors originate from a woman aged 18-70 years in good health.

The chain links TRBV6-2 or TRBV6-3 to TRBJ2-5. This CDR3 comprises 12 residues. Germline V gene data show CDR1 as MNHEY and CDR2 as SVGEGT. CDR3 in amino acids: CASSSAQETQYF.

The J gene is TRBJ2-1, the V gene TRBV20-1; TCRdb returns TRBD2, unconfirmable since there is no DNA. Germline lookup yields CDR1 DFQATT and CDR2 SNEGSKA (reference sequence). The CDR3 is 13 amino acids. The CDR3 sequence is CSARGLAQLRQFF.

This chain connects TRBV29-1 to TRBJ2-2; no DNA is available, so the TRBD1 call from TCRdb remains unchecked. This CDR3 comprises 11 residues. Germline V gene sequence: CDR1 SQVTM, CDR2 ANQGSEA. The CDR3 sequence: CSVRDTGELFF.

This chain uses TRBV20-1 with TRBJ2-3; TCRdb proposes TRBD2, but this gene call is untestable without DNA. The length of the CDR3 is 14 residues. Germline CDR1 reads DFQATT; CDR2 reads SNEGSKA (reference sequence). CDR3 sequence reads: CSARVTSGSHTQYF.

V gene TRBV30 combines with J gene TRBJ2-5; TCRdb's D gene call, TRBD2, goes unchecked for lack of DNA. Germline V gene data show CDR1 as GTSNPN and CDR2 as SVGIG (reference sequence). This CDR3 comprises 16 residues. The CDR3 sequence: CAWSAWTSGRGETQYF.

This CDR3 is CASSQGGTDSYEQYF. J is TRBJ2-7 and V is TRBV4-2; TCRdb reports TRBD1, a call that lacks DNA to check it against. The CDR3 contains 15 residues. The V gene's germline CDR1 is LGHNA and CDR2 YNFKEQ.

The chain is built from TRBV20-1 and TRBJ2-2; the TCRdb call, TRBD2, lacks DNA for checking. CDR1 and CDR2 from the germline V gene are DFQATT and SNEGSKA (reference sequence). The CDR3 consists of 16 residues. The CDR3 reads CSASGSGRERTGELFF.

The J gene is TRBJ2-7, the V gene TRBV7-9. The CDR3 sequence is 13 residues long. Germline V gene sequence: CDR1 SEHNR, CDR2 FQNEAQ (reference sequence). The CDR3 reads CASSRTDFYEQYF.

This chain uses TRBV11-1 with TRBJ2-1; TCRdb proposes TRBD2, but this gene call is untestable without DNA. This CDR3 contains 19 residues. The V gene's germline CDR1 is SGHAT and CDR2 FQDESV (reference sequence). The CDR3 here is CASSLPSAETATQVNEQFF.

The J gene is TRBJ1-6, the V gene TRBV2. Per germline, CDR1 SNHLY and CDR2 FYNNEI. This CDR3 is 14 amino acids long. CDR3 in amino acids: CASQVVAKDSPLHF.

The rearrangement uses TRBV6-2 or TRBV6-3 and TRBJ2-7; TCRdb proposes TRBD2, but this gene call is untestable without DNA. Germline values: CDR1 MNHEY, CDR2 SVGEGT. This CDR3 region has 15 residues. The CDR3 loop reads CASRKGTSGAYEQYF.

This chain uses TRBV10-3 with TRBJ2-1; TCRdb proposes TRBD1, but this gene call is untestable without DNA. Germline CDR1 is ENHRY and CDR2 is SYGVKD. The CDR3 has 13 residues. CDR3 protein: CAISKDRGNEQFF.

The chain carries TRBV11-2 and TRBJ2-1; TCRdb lists TRBD2, though no DNA is available to test this call. This CDR3 region has 15 residues. Germline assignment: CDR1 SGHAT and CDR2 FQNNGV. CDR3 residues: CASSFVASGTNEQFF.

This sequence joins TRBV7-9 and TRBJ2-5. From germline, CDR1 is SEHNR and CDR2 FQNEAQ (reference sequence). There are 14 residues in the CDR3. The CDR3 protein is CASSLSLVAETQYF.

V usage is TRBV7-9 and J usage is TRBJ1-5. CDR1 and CDR2 (germline): SEHNR, FQNEAQ (reference sequence). This CDR3 spans 12 amino acids. CDR3 protein: CASSFDGQPQHF.

The V call is TRBV7-2, the J call TRBJ1-4; TCRdb's assignment of TRBD1 cannot be checked, as there is no DNA. The CDR3 runs 12 residues. The V gene's germline CDR1 is SGHTA and CDR2 FQGNSA. The CDR3: CASGGANEKLFF.

V and J are TRBV29-1 and TRBJ2-2; as DNA is missing, the TRBD1 call by TCRdb cannot be tested. Germline CDR1 and CDR2: SQVTM and ANQGSEA. This CDR3 contains 16 residues. The CDR3 sequence: CSIVRWGLGFTGELFF.